This TCR beta chain comes out of a study of T cell repertoires in ileal Crohn's disease. Produced via immunoSEQ multiplex PCR; TCRdb's table is partial and in-frame only. Of around 17,000 clones in the sample, less than 65% were seen once. The CDR3 loop spans 13 amino acids. V lost 9 bases and J lost 5; bases outside the gene matches: 9. The germline CDR1 and CDR2 sequences are MDHEN and SYDVKM. Adults with ileal or ileocolonic Crohn's disease and an indication for resection were eligible. The sample comprised ileal tissue. The TCR was taken from an adult with Crohn's disease. This chain connects TRBV28 to TRBJ2-5, with 7 bases identical to TRBD2. The CDR3, as DNA: TGTGCCAGGGGGGGGGTTGGTTCGGAGACCCAGTACTTC. This gives the protein CARGGVGSETQYF.